These T cell receptor beta chains were read from a single sample in a study of PD-L1 blockade in urothelial cancer. Libraries were prepared by immunoSEQ multiplex PCR; TCRdb keeps only in-frame clonotypes and omits some of them. The table has 60,000 to 70,000 clones, 70% to 90% seen once. The input for sequencing was PBMCs, taken around atezolizumab (anti-PD-L1) treatment. These receptors came from a man between 70 and 80 years old with urothelial cancer. CDR3s include the opening cysteine and the closing phenylalanine or tryptophan. Each record gives: D gene, J gene, clone size, V gene, CDR3 protein, CDR3 DNA. D genes are given only for firm matches. Some rows have no size entry. The others give once, few or many, or a class for an expanded clone.

>TRBD1|TRBJ2-6|NA|TRBV29-1
CSVGTGSAGANVLTF
TGCAGCGTTGGGACAGGGTCTGCTGGGGCCAACGTCCTGACTTTC
>TRBD1|TRBJ1-4|few|TRBV2
CASSVDRGREKLFF
TGTGCCAGCAGTGTGGACAGGGGTCGCGAAAAACTGTTTTTT
>TRBD2|TRBJ2-7|NA|TRBV28
CASSLKLAGTYEQYF
TGTGCCAGCAGTTTAAAGCTAGCGGGGACCTACGAGCAGTACTTC
>TRBD2|TRBJ2-1|NA|TRBV2
CASRPLAGGKFEQFF
TGTGCCAGCAGACCACTAGCGGGAGGGAAGTTTGAGCAGTTCTTC
>TRBD1|TRBJ2-6|NA|TRBV5-5
CASSWGQGGSGANVLTF
TGTGCCAGCAGCTGGGGACAGGGGGGCTCTGGGGCCAACGTCCTGACTTTC
>NA|TRBJ1-3|NA|TRBV6-5
CASTKQGSPGNTIYF
TGTGCCAGCACCAAGCAGGGATCCCCTGGAAACACCATATATTTT
>NA|TRBJ2-6|NA|TRBV7-8
CASSFSRLLRVTGANVLTF
TGTGCCAGCAGCTTTAGTAGGCTACTCAGGGTGACTGGGGCCAACGTCCTGACTTTC
>TRBD1|TRBJ2-7|NA|TRBV9
CASSVADRGGEQYF
TGTGCCAGCAGCGTAGCCGACAGGGGGGGGGAGCAGTACTTC
>TRBD2|TRBJ2-7|NA|TRBV6-5
CASSSGRAEVTYEQYF
TGTGCCAGCAGTTCTGGGAGGGCTGAAGTAACCTACGAGCAGTACTTC
>TRBD2|TRBJ2-1|once|TRBV11-2
CASSFNGRDNEQFF
TGTGCCAGCAGCTTTAATGGGAGGGACAATGAGCAGTTCTTC
>NA|TRBJ2-7|NA|TRBV7-2
CASSLEGARVYEQYF
TGTGCCAGCAGCTTAGAAGGGGCCAGGGTCTACGAGCAGTACTTC
>TRBD2|TRBJ2-7|NA|TRBV19
CASSPTSGGFYEQYF
TGTGCCAGTAGTCCAACTAGCGGGGGTTTCTACGAGCAGTACTTC
>NA|TRBJ2-2|NA|TRBV21-1
CASSKARDRIFTGELFF
TGTGCCAGCAGCAAAGCCCGGGACAGAATATTCACCGGGGAGCTGTTTTTT
>NA|TRBJ1-5|NA|TRBV7-8
CASSLETGNSNQPQHF
TGTGCCAGCAGCTTAGAAACAGGGAACAGCAATCAGCCCCAGCATTTT
>TRBD1|TRBJ1-1|once|TRBV7-2
CASRLGQANTEAFF
TGTGCCAGCAGACTAGGACAGGCGAACACTGAAGCTTTCTTT
>TRBD2|TRBJ2-1|once|TRBV9
CASSVEAGGLNEQFF
TGTGCCAGCAGCGTAGAAGCGGGAGGCCTCAATGAGCAGTTCTTC
>NA|TRBJ1-2|NA|TRBV28
CASSRSRTEGYGYTF
TGTGCCAGCAGCCGTTCCCGGACAGAAGGCTATGGCTACACCTTC
>TRBD1|TRBJ1-1|NA|TRBV11-3
CASSYNPGGTTEAFF
TGTGCCAGCAGCTATAACCCAGGGGGTACCACTGAAGCTTTCTTT
>NA|TRBJ1-1|NA|TRBV27
CASSFPGTQITEAFF
TGTGCCAGCAGTTTCCCGGGAACACAAATTACTGAAGCTTTCTTT
>NA|TRBJ1-1|few|TRBV7-9
CASSLAGGGNTEAFF
TGTGCCAGCAGCTTAGCGGGGGGTGGGAACACTGAAGCTTTCTTT
>NA|TRBJ2-2|NA|TRBV7-3
CASSLGVPTGELFF
TGTGCCAGCAGCTTAGGAGTACCTACCGGGGAGCTGTTTTTT
>NA|TRBJ2-1|NA|TRBV11-2
CASSLGSGLAGNEQFF
TGTGCCAGCAGCTTAGGGTCGGGTTTAGCCGGGAATGAGCAGTTCTTC
>TRBD1|TRBJ2-7|NA|TRBV4-3
CASSQGQGSYEQYF
TGCGCCAGCAGCCAAGGACAGGGCTCCTACGAGCAGTACTTC
>NA|TRBJ1-3|NA|TRBV2
CASSRTDVPPGNTIYF
TGTGCCAGCAGCCGGACAGACGTTCCACCTGGAAACACCATATATTTT
>NA|TRBJ2-7|NA|TRBV7-6
CASSPGTGNYEQYF
TGTGCCAGCAGCCCCGGTACAGGGAATTACGAGCAGTACTTC
>TRBD2|TRBJ2-5|NA|TRBV4-3
CASSQDLAGEETQYF
TGCGCCAGCAGCCAAGATTTAGCGGGGGAAGAGACCCAGTACTTC
>TRBD2|TRBJ2-5|NA|TRBV11-3
CASSPGTSGMVGETQYF
TGTGCCAGCAGCCCGGGGACTAGCGGGATGGTCGGAGAGACCCAGTACTTC
>NA|TRBJ2-3|NA|TRBV11-2
CASSLDGGFTDTQYF
TGTGCCAGCAGCTTAGACGGAGGGTTCACAGATACGCAGTATTTT
>NA|TRBJ1-1|NA|TRBV29-1
CSTRADLNTEAFF
TGCAGCACGCGGGCGGACTTAAACACTGAAGCTTTCTTT
>NA|TRBJ2-2|NA|TRBV6-5
CASSYHTFANTGELFF
TGTGCCAGCAGTTACCACACATTCGCGAACACCGGGGAGCTGTTTTTT
>NA|TRBJ2-2|NA|TRBV6-1
CASSPVMNTGELFF
TGTGCCAGCAGCCCGGTTATGAACACCGGGGAGCTGTTTTTT
>NA|TRBJ1-4|NA|TRBV4-2
CASSQDGEKLFF
TGTGCCAGCAGCCAAGACGGGGAGAAACTGTTTTTT
>NA|TRBJ2-2|NA|TRBV5-6
CASSLGMGRPGELFF
TGTGCCAGCAGCTTGGGTATGGGGCGCCCCGGGGAGCTGTTTTTT
>NA|TRBJ2-3|NA|TRBV5-4
CASSSKGGRDGSTDTQYF
TGTGCCAGCAGCTCTAAGGGGGGGCGGGACGGTAGCACAGATACGCAGTATTTT
>NA|TRBJ2-7|NA|TRBV7-9
CASSLVGTPEEQYF
TGTGCCAGCAGCTTAGTAGGGACACCGGAGGAGCAGTACTTC
>NA|TRBJ1-2|few|TRBV15
CATSTRERYGYTF
TGTGCCACCAGCACGAGGGAACGCTATGGCTACACCTTC
>NA|TRBJ2-3|NA|TRBV13
CASSLELVGTDTQYF
TGTGCCAGCAGCCTAGAACTCGTGGGCACAGATACGCAGTATTTT
>TRBD1|TRBJ1-5|NA|TRBV28
CASSGQGFFNQPQHF
TGTGCCAGCAGTGGACAGGGGTTTTTCAATCAGCCCCAGCATTTT
>TRBD1|TRBJ2-2|NA|TRBV5-4
CASTPRTGAGAYTGELFF
TGTGCCAGCACCCCCCGGACAGGTGCTGGGGCCTACACCGGGGAGCTGTTTTTT
>TRBD2|TRBJ2-7|many|TRBV5-4
CASSETSGATYEQYF
TGTGCCAGCAGCGAGACTAGCGGGGCGACCTACGAGCAGTACTTC
>NA|TRBJ1-1|NA|TRBV6-4
CASSSSMGTEAFF
TGTGCCAGCTCTAGCTCGATGGGCACTGAAGCTTTCTTT
>TRBD1|TRBJ2-3|once|TRBV11-3
CASSSDRATDTQYF
TGTGCCAGCAGCTCGGACAGGGCCACAGATACGCAGTATTTT
>NA|TRBJ1-2|NA|TRBV6-6
CASRPDGRRGSYTF
TGTGCCAGCAGGCCGGACGGGCGCAGGGGAAGCTACACCTTC
>NA|TRBJ2-7|NA|TRBV15
CATSREQGSFHEQYF
TGTGCCACCAGCAGAGAGCAGGGGTCCTTCCACGAGCAGTACTTC
>NA|TRBJ1-5|NA|TRBV6-6
CASSYRQGRQPQHF
TGTGCCAGCAGTTACAGGCAGGGGCGTCAGCCCCAGCATTTT
>NA|TRBJ2-2|NA|TRBV7-3
CASSPQGADVRSGELFF
TGTGCCAGCAGTCCTCAAGGGGCGGATGTTCGGTCCGGGGAGCTGTTTTTT
>NA|TRBJ2-1|NA|TRBV19
CASSQTSGLYNEQFF
TGTGCCAGTAGTCAAACTTCAGGTTTGTACAATGAGCAGTTCTTC
>NA|TRBJ2-2|few|TRBV11-3
CASSLALLGTSNTGELFF
TGTGCCAGCAGCTTAGCTCTACTCGGGACATCGAACACCGGGGAGCTGTTTTTT
>NA|TRBJ1-2|NA|TRBV28
CASSSDSNFYGYTF
TGTGCCAGCAGTTCGGACAGCAATTTCTATGGCTACACCTTC
>TRBD1|TRBJ2-1|NA|TRBV11-2
CASSVGQGPYNEQFF
TGTGCCAGCAGTGTTGGACAGGGCCCCTACAATGAGCAGTTCTTC
>NA|TRBJ1-5|once|TRBV10-3
CAISEPDRSRPQHF
TGTGCCATCAGTGAACCAGACAGGTCTCGGCCCCAGCATTTT
>TRBD2|TRBJ2-7|NA|TRBV9
CASSGGGGLAAEQYF
TGTGCCAGCAGCGGAGGAGGGGGACTAGCGGCCGAGCAGTACTTC
>TRBD1|TRBJ1-2|NA|TRBV6-5
CASSATGGYGYTF
TGTGCCAGCAGCGCGACAGGGGGATATGGCTACACCTTC
>NA|TRBJ2-3|NA|TRBV20-1
CSASRADTQYF
TGCAGTGCTAGTCGGGCAGATACGCAGTATTTT
>NA|TRBJ2-1|NA|TRBV7-9
CASSLMGNSGNNEQFF
TGTGCCAGCAGCCTAATGGGGAATAGCGGAAACAATGAGCAGTTCTTC
>NA|TRBJ1-4|NA|TRBV19
CASSIRGRDEKLFF
TGTGCCAGTAGTATACGAGGTCGCGATGAAAAACTGTTTTTT
>NA|TRBJ2-7|NA|TRBV28
CASSSSEGAVYEQYF
TGTGCCAGCAGCTCATCGGAGGGGGCGGTGTACGAGCAGTACTTC